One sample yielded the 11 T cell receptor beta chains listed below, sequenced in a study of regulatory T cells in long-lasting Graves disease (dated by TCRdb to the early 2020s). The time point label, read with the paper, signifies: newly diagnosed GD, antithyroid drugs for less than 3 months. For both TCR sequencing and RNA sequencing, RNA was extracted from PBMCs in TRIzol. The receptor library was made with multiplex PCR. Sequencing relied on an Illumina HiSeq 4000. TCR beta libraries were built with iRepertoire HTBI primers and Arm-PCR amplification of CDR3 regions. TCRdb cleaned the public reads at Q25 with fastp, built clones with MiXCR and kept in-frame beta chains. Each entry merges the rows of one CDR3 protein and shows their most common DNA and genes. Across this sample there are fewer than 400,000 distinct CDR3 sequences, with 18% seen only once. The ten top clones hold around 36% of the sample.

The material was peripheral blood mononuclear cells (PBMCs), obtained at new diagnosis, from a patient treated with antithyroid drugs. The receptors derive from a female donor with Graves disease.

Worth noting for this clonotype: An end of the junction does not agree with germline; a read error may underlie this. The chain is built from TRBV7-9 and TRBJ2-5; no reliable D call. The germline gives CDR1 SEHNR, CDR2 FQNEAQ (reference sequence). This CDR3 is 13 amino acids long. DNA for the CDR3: TGTGCCAGCAGCTTAGCGCTAGGAGAGGCCCAGTACTTC. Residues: CASSLALGEAQYF. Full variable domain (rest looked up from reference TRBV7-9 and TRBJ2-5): DTGVSQNPRHKITKRGQNVTFRCDPISEHNRLYWYRQTLGQGPEFLTYFQNEAQLEKSRLLSDRFSAERPKGSFSTLEIQRTEQGDSAMYLCASSLALGEAQYFGPGTRLLVL.

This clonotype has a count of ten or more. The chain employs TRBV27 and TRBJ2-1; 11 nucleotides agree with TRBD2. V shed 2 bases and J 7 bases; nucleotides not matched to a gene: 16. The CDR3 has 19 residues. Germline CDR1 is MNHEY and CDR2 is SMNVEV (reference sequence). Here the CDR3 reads CASSLRVSALAGGSNEQFF. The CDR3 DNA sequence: TGTGCCAGCAGTTTACGGGTATCGGCCCTAGCGGGAGGATCTAATGAGCAGTTCTTC.

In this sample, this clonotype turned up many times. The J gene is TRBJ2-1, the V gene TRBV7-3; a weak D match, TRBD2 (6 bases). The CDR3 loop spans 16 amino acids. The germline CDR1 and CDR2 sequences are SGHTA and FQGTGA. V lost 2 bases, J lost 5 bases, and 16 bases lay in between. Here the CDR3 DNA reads TGTGCCAGCAGCTTAGGCGTGGCGGGACTTAACAATGAGCAGTTCTTC. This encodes CASSLGVAGLNNEQFF.

CDR3 coding DNA: TGCGCCAGCAGCCCTGTATCCGGGACTAAAAGTGGCTACACCTTC. It encodes CASSPVSGTKSGYTF. The V gene is TRBV4-1, the J gene TRBJ1-2; TRBD1 is a possible D gene (5 bases). Trimming cost V 4 bases and J 7 bases, with 19 bases left between them. CDR1 and CDR2 from the germline V gene are MGHRA and YSYEKL. The CDR3 extends over 15 amino acids.

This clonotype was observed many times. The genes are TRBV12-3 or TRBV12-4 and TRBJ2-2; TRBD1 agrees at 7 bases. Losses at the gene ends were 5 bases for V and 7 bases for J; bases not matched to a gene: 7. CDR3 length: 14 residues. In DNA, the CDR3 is TGTGCCAGCAGTGGGGGACGACAGGGCGGGGAGCTGTTTTTT. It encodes CASSGGRQGGELFF.

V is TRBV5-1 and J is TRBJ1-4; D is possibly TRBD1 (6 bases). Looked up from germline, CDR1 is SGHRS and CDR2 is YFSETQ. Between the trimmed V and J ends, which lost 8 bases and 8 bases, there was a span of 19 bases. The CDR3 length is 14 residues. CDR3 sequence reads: CASSQGGLKEKLFF. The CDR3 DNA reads TGCGCCAGTTCACAGGGAGGCTTGAAGGAAAAACTGTTTTTT.

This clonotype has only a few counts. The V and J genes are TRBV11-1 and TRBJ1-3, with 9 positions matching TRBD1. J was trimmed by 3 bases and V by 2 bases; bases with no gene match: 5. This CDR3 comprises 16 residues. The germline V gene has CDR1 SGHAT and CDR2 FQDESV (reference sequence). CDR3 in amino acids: CASSLTTGGNGNTIYF. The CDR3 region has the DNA TGTGCCAGCAGCTTAACGACAGGGGGAAATGGAAACACCATATATTTT.

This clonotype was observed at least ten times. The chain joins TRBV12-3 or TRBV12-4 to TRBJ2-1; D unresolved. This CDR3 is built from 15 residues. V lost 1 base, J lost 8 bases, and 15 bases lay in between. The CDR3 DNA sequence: TGTGCCAGCAGTTTAGAGCCCTCATCTTCCCATGAGCAGTTCTTC. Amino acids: CASSLEPSSSHEQFF.

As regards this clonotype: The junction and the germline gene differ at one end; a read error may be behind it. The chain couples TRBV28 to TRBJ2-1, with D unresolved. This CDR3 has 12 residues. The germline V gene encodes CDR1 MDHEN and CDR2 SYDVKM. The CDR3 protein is CASSSRNYERFF. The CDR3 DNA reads TGTGCCAGCAGTTCTCGTAACTACGAGCGGTTCTTC.

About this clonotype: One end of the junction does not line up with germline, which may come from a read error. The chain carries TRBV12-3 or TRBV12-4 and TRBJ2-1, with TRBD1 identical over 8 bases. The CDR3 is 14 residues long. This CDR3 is CASSLGQGYNERFF. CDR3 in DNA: TGTGCCAGCAGCCTAGGACAGGGCTACAATGAGCGGTTCTTC.

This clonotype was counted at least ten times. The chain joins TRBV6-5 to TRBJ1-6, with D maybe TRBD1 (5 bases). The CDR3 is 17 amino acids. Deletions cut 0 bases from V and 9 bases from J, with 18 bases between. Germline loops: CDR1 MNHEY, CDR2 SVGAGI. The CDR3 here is CASSYSGQSVQGSPLHF. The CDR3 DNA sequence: TGTGCCAGCAGTTACTCGGGGCAGTCAGTTCAGGGTTCACCCCTCCACTTT.